The following is a TCR beta chain sequence with its context. Original data processing: Estimated nucleated cell counts came from reference gene primer amplification. Produced via immunoSEQ multiplex PCR; TCRdb's table is partial and in-frame only. The V and J calls and clone size come from that table; D and trimming were worked out from the DNA. Of roughly 110,000 clones listed, roughly 84% are singletons. The data derive from a study of blood T cell repertoires in COVID-19. The CDR3 totals 12 residues. Germline V gives CDR1 SGHDT, CDR2 YYEEEE. Trimming removed 1 base from V and 8 bases from J; junction bases left unmatched: 2.

This sequence joins TRBV5-6 and TRBJ1-1; 7 positions match TRBD1. This TCR derives from a woman aged 70-85 years with acute or convalescent COVID-19. The sequenced sample was peripheral blood. The CDR3 bases are TGTGCCAGCAGCTTGAACAGGGGAGAAGCTTTCTTT. Amino acid sequence: CASSLNRGEAFF.